This T cell receptor beta chain was retrieved from a study of patients and donors after allogeneic stem cell transplantation. Trimming at V came to 4 bases and at J to 1 base, leaving 9 bases not matched to a gene. This CDR3 has 16 amino acids. Germline CDR1 and CDR2: SGHRS and YFSETQ. This clonotype occurred a few times. TCRdb called the RT-PCR reads again in MiXCR, with one record for every CDR3 protein. Of 900,000 to 1,000,000 distinct CDR3 sequences in the sample, roughly 18% are singletons; the top ten hold 6%. The material sequenced was blood, either unsorted or a sorted T cell fraction (not recorded which). V is TRBV5-1 and J is TRBJ2-3; 7 nucleotides agree with TRBD2. This TCR was sampled from a human donor who was either an allogeneic HSCT recipient or a stem cell or donor lymphocyte infusion donor (not recorded which). It is not recorded whose cells these are; they may come from a transplant donor. The CDR3 reads CASSPPSGVGTDTQYF. For the CDR3, the DNA is TGCGCCAGCAGCCCCCCGAGCGGGGTTGGCACAGATACGCAGTATTTT.